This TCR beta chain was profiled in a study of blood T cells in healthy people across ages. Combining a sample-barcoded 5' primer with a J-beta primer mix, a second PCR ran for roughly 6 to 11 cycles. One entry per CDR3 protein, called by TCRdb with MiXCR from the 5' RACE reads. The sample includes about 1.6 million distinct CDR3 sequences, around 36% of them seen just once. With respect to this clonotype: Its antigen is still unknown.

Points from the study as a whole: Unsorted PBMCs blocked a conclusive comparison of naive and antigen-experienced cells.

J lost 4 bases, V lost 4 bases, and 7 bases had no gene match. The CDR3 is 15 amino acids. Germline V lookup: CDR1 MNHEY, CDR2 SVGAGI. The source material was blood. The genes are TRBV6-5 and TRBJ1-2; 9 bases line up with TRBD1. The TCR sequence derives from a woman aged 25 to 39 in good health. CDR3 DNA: TGTGCCAGCAGTTGGGGACAGGGCGGGTTCTATGGCTACACCTTC. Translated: CASSWGQGGFYGYTF.